This T cell receptor (beta chain) originates from a study of T cell responses to AZD1222 COVID-19 vaccine (dated by TCRdb to the early 2020s). Regarding the complete study: TCR sequencing was performed for roughly 250 trial participants, of whom 200 to 210 were given two doses of AZD1222 and approximately 25 were given two doses of MenACWY control vaccine. Trial participants were enrolled by age into subgroups of 18-55, 56-69 and 70-plus years, and around 150, 29 and 61 TCR-sequenced participants, respectively, were included in these subgroups. Findings and caveats that apply to the study as a whole: Conclusions about previously exposed vaccinees are limited, since just 5 or 6 AZD1222 recipients were seropositive for SARS-CoV-2 at baseline. The 56-69-year group was small, and its depth increase did not reach significance, likely because of low power. Nearly half of unique spike-specific TCRs reportedly recognized epitopes outside regions mutated in the B.1.351 and B.1.1.7 variants. After two AZD1222 doses, spike-specific TCR breadth and depth were significantly higher than at day 0 and than in MenACWY recipients. Most participants were white British and females outnumbered males, and the authors suggested that clonal diversity may have been underestimated. The vaccine-associated CD4 TCRs covered the entire spike protein, and the dominant responses fell in regions 160-218 and 743-854. Because no day 14 peak-response samples were available, the repertoires could be characterized only after the peak T cell response.

Regarding this clone: It has no known antigen specificity. No per-base quality is available; no much larger clone lies one base away.

Per the publication, the time point label means: about 28 days (+/-7) after the second vaccine dose. AZD1222 recipients whose second dose came at about 4 weeks and those whose second dose came at about 12 weeks were combined into one group, since spike-specific TCR depth and breadth did not differ between the two schedules. Vaccinee samples were obtained from the UK trials COV001 and COV002, which included a single-blind randomized controlled phase 2/3 trial of AZD1222 (ChAdOx1 nCoV-19) in healthy adults. For TCRbeta chain sequencing, PBMC samples from trial participants were taken at day 0 and at day 28 after the second dose. The germline ends are 16 bases apart after V is trimmed by 7 bases and J by 7 bases. The germline V gene encodes CDR1 MNHEY and CDR2 SVGAGI. The CDR3 measures 14 amino acids from cysteine to phenylalanine. CDR3 DNA only is kept here, 42 bases in frame from base 1. The CDR3 regions of human TCRbeta chains were analyzed by immunosequencing. Under the source paper's analysis protocol: Repertoire TCRs were checked for matches against a reference library of SARS-CoV-2-specific TCRs that had been generated using the MIRA antigen-specificity platform. Breadth was defined as the fraction of unique TCRs that were SARS-CoV-2-associated. Depth was defined as the fraction of total T cells that were SARS-CoV-2-associated. Each spike-specific TCR was assigned to its reactive spike region and to a CD4 or CD8 class using the MIRA data. Log10-transformed breadth and depth values were compared by one-way ANOVA with Sidak's multiple comparisons tests. TCRdb's version of the immuneACCESS table is confined to in-frame rearrangements and falls short of the full clone set. An unresolved V gene accounts for under half of the shortfall where checked; the remainder is of unknown origin. The V and J calls and clone size come from that table; D and trimming were worked out from the DNA. The sample includes under 170,000 clones, with more than 90% observed a single time. The top ten constitute 2.5% to 4% of the sample.

Material: peripheral blood, obtained 28 days after the second AZD1222 dose. The origin of this receptor is an adult who received the AZD1222 COVID-19 vaccine. The chain was built from TRBV6-5 and TRBJ1-4; the D gene cannot be named for sure. The CDR3 region has the sequence CASNLGRSGEKLFF. In nucleotide form, the sequence is TGTGCCAGCAATCTAGGGCGTTCGGGTGAAAAACTGTTTTTT.